Listed below are T cell receptor beta chains from one sample, sequenced in a study of blood T cell repertoires in COVID-19. Clones were sequenced by immunoSEQ multiplex PCR, and TCRdb holds only the in-frame ones, with some missing. The data show 100,000 to 150,000 clones, around 82% seen once. Sequencing input: peripheral blood. The receptors come from a man older than 75 with active or convalescent COVID-19. Each CDR3 is given with its conserved first and last residue. The D gene is left open where the match is weak.

j_call | d_call | v_call | cdr3_nt | cdr3_aa
TRBJ1-5 | TRBD1 | TRBV5-6 | TGTGCCAGCAGCCGTGGGGCGGGACAGACATTTAATCAGCCCCAGCATTTT | CASSRGAGQTFNQPQHF
TRBJ1-5 | TRBD1 | TRBV7-9 | TGTGCCAGCAGCTTAGTAGGACAGGGAGAACAGCCCCAGCATTTT | CASSLVGQGEQPQHF
TRBJ2-5 | NA | TRBV11-1 | TGTGCCAGCAGCCCCTCTCAAGAGACCCAGTACTTC | CASSPSQETQYF
TRBJ1-1 | TRBD1 | TRBV27 | TGTGCCAGCAGTCGGGCCTACAGGGGAGCCTGGAACACTGAAGCTTTCTTT | CASSRAYRGAWNTEAFF
TRBJ2-3 | TRBD2 | TRBV5-1 | TGCGCCAGCAAGGCAGAGCGGGGAAGCACAGATACGCAGTATTTT | CASKAERGSTDTQYF
TRBJ1-2 | TRBD1 | TRBV7-2 | TGTGCCAGCAGCTTAGGGACAGGGTTAGCGTTAGGCTACACCTTC | CASSLGTGLALGYTF
TRBJ1-1 | NA | TRBV6-5 | TGTGCCAGCAGTCCCCGACAGGAGAACACTGAAGCTTTCTTT | CASSPRQENTEAFF
TRBJ2-3 | NA | TRBV6-1 | TGTGCCAGCAGTGAGGGGGCTCGGGGAACAGATACGCAGTATTTT | CASSEGARGTDTQYF
TRBJ1-2 | NA | TRBV7-8 | TGTGCCAGCAGCCCCGACAGCAACTATGGCTACACCTTC | CASSPDSNYGYTF
TRBJ1-2 | TRBD1 | TRBV28 | TGTGCCAGCAGTCCCCCCGGGACAGGGGTAAACTATGGCTACACCTTC | CASSPPGTGVNYGYTF
TRBJ2-1 | NA | TRBV15 | TGTGCCACCAGCAGAGCAGATAACTCCTACAATGAGCAGTTCTTC | CATSRADNSYNEQFF
TRBJ1-5 | NA | TRBV24-1 | TGTGCCACCAGTGCCGGGGGCAATCAGCCCCAGCATTTT | CATSAGGNQPQHF
TRBJ2-5 | TRBD1 | TRBV19 | TGTGCCAGTAGGGGACAGGGGGAGACCCAGTACTTC | CASRGQGETQYF
TRBJ1-2 | NA | TRBV5-5 | TGTGCCAGCAGCCGAACTACGGGGGGCTACACCTTC | CASSRTTGGYTF
TRBJ1-1 | NA | TRBV20-1 | TGCAGTGCTAGTGGGGGTCAGGGCCCCACTGAAGCTTTCTTT | CSASGGQGPTEAFF
TRBJ2-7 | TRBD1 | TRBV7-2 | TGTGCCAGCAGAGTGACAGGGCTCACCTACGAGCAGTACTTC | CASRVTGLTYEQYF
TRBJ2-3 | NA | TRBV11-2 | TGTGCCAGCACCCCCCGGAGGGGCCAGGATACGCAGTATTTT | CASTPRRGQDTQYF
TRBJ1-2 | TRBD1 | TRBV2 | TGTGCCAGCACCTCTGGACAGGGACCCAACTATGGCTACACCTTC | CASTSGQGPNYGYTF
TRBJ2-5 | TRBD2 | TRBV7-2 | TGTGCCAGCACCTCACCAAGGACTAGCGGGGGCGGGGAGACCCAGTACTTC | CASTSPRTSGGGETQYF
TRBJ2-3 | NA | TRBV10-3 | TGTGCCAGCGGGGCGGGGACAGCGAGCACAGATACGCAGTATTTT | CASGAGTASTDTQYF